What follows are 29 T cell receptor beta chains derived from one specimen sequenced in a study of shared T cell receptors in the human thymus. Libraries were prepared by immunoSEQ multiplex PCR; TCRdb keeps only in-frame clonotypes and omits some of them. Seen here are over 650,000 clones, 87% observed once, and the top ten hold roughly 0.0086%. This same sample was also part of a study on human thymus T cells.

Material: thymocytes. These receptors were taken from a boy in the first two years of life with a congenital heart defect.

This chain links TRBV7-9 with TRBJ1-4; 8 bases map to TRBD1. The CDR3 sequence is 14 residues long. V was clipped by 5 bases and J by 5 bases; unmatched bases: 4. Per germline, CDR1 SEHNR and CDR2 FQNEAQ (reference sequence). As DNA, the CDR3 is TGTGCCAGCAGCCCCGGACAGGGAAATGAAAAACTGTTTTTT. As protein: CASSPGQGNEKLFF.

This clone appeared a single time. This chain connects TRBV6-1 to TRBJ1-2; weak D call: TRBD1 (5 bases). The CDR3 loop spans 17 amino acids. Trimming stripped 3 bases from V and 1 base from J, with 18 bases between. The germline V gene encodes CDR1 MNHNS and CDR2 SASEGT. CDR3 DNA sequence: TGTGCCAGCAGTGAGCAGGGCAGAAGGAGGGTTAACTATGGCTACACCTTC. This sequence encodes CASSEQGRRRVNYGYTF.

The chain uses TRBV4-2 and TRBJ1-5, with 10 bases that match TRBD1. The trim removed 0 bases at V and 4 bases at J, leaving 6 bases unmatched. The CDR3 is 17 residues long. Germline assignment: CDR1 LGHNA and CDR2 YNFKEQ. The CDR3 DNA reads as TGTGCCAGCAGCCAAGATCTTAGGACAGGGGGAAATCAGCCCCAGCATTTT. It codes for CASSQDLRTGGNQPQHF.

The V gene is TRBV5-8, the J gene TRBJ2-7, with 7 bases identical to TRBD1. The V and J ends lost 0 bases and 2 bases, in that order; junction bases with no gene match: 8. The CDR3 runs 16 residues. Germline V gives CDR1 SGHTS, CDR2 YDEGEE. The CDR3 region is CASSLAVGQDPYEQYF. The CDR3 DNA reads TGTGCCAGCAGCTTGGCCGTCGGACAGGACCCCTACGAGCAGTACTTC.

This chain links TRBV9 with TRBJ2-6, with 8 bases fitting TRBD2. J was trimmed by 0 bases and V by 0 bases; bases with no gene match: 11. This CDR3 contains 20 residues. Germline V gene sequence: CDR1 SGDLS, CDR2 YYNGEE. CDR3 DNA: TGTGCCAGCAGCGTAGCTGCGGGAGGTAGATCCGTCTCTGGGGCCAACGTCCTGACTTTC. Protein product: CASSVAAGGRSVSGANVLTF.

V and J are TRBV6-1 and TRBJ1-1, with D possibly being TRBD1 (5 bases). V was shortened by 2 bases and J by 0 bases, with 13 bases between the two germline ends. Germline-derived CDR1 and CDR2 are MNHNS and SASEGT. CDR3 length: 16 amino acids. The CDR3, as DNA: TGTGCCAGCAGTGAAAGGAGGGACCTCTTGAACACTGAAGCTTTCTTT. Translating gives CASSERRDLLNTEAFF.

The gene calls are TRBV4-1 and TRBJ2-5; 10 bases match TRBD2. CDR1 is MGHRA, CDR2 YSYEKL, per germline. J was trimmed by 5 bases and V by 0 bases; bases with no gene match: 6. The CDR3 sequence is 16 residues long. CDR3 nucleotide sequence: TGCGCCAGCAGCCAAGAAAGCGGGGGGGCGTGGGAGACCCAGTACTTC. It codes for CASSQESGGAWETQYF.

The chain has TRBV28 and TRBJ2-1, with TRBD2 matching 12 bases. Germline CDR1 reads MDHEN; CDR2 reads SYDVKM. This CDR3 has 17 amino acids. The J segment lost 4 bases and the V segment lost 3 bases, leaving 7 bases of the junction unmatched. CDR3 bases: TGTGCCAGCAGTTTGTGTCTAGCGGGGGGGCTATACAATGAGCAGTTCTTC. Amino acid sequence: CASSLCLAGGLYNEQFF.

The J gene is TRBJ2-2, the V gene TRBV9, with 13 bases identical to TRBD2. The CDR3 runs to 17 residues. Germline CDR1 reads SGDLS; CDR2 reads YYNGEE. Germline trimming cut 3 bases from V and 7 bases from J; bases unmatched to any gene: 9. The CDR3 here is CASSAGTSGAWDGELFF. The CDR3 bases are TGTGCCAGCAGCGCCGGGACTAGCGGGGCCTGGGACGGGGAGCTGTTTTTT.

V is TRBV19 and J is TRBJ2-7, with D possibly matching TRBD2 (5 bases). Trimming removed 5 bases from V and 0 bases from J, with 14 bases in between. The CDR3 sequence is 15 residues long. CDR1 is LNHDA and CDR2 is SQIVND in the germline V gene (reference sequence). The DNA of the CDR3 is TGTGCCAGTAGTCGAGGGAAACCGAGCTCCTACGAGCAGTACTTC. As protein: CASSRGKPSSYEQYF.

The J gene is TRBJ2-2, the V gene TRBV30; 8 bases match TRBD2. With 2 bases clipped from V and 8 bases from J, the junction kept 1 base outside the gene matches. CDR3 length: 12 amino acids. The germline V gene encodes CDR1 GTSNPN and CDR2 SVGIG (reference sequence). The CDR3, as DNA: TGTGCCTGGAGTCGGGGGGGAGGGGAGCTGTTTTTT. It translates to CAWSRGGGELFF.

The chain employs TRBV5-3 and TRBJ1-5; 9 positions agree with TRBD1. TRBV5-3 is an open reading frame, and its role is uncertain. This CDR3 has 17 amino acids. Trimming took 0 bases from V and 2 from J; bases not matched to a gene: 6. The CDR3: CARSLVTGGRGNQPQHF. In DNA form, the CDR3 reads TGTGCCAGAAGCTTGGTAACAGGGGGCCGGGGCAATCAGCCCCAGCATTTT.

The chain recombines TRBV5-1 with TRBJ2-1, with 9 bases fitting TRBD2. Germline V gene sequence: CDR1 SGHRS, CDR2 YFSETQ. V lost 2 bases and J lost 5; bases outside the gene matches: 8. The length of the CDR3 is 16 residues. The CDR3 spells CASSFVAGDFDNEQFF. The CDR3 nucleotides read TGCGCCAGCAGCTTCGTAGCGGGAGACTTCGACAATGAGCAGTTCTTC.

For the CDR3, the DNA is TGTGCCAGCAGCTTAGGACAGGCCCCTAGCGGGAGGGACTCCTACGAGCAGTACTTC. Its translation: CASSLGQAPSGRDSYEQYF. The chain carries TRBV7-9 and TRBJ2-7, with 12 bases identical to TRBD2. The CDR3 has 19 amino acids. The germline CDR1 and CDR2 sequences are SEHNR and FQNEAQ (reference sequence). The junction had 10 bases not matched to a gene; V was cut back by 1 base and J by 0 bases. Full variable domain (outside the CDR3, taken from reference TRBV7-9 and TRBJ2-7): DTGVSQNPRHKITKRGQNVTFRCDPISEHNRLYWYRQTLGQGPEFLTYFQNEAQLEKSRLLSDRFSAERPKGSFSTLEIQRTEQGDSAMYLCASSLGQAPSGRDSYEQYFGPGTRLTVT.

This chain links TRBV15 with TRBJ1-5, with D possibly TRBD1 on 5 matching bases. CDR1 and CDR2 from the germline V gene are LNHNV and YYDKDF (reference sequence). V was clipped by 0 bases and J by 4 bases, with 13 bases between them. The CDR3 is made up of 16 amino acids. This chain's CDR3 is CATSRDPGRDNQPQHF. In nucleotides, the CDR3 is TGTGCCACCAGCAGAGATCCGGGCAGGGATAATCAGCCCCAGCATTTT.

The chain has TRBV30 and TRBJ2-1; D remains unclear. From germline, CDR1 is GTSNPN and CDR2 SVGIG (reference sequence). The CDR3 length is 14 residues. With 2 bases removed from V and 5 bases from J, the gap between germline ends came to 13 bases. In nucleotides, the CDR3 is TGTGCCTGGAGTCGTCGAAACAAAGACAATGAGCAGTTCTTC. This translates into CAWSRRNKDNEQFF.

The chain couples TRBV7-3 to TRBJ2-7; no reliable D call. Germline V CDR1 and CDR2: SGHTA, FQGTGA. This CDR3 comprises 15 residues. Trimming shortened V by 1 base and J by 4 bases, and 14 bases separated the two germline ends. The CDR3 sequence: CASSLIGGSAYEQYF. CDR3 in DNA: TGTGCCAGCAGCTTAATAGGCGGCTCGGCGTACGAGCAGTACTTC.

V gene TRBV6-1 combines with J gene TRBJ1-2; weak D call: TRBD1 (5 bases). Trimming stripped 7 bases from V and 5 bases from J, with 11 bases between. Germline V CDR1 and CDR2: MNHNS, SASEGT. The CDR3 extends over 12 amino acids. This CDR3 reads CASNKTEYGYTF. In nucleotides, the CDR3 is TGTGCCAGCAACAAGACAGAATATGGCTACACCTTC.

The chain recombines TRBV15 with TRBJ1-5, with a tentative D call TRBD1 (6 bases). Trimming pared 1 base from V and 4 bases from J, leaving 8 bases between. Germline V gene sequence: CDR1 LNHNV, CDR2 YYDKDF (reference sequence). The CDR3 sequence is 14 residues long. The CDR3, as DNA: TGTGCCACCAGCAGAGCCGACAGGAATCAGCCCCAGCATTTT. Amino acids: CATSRADRNQPQHF.

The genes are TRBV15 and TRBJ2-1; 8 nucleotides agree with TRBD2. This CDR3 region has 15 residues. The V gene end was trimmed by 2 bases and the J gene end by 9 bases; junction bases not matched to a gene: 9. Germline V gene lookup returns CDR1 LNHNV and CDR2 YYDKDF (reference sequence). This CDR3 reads CATSRTAGEVGEQFF. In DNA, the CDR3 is TGTGCCACCAGCAGAACAGCGGGAGAGGTCGGTGAGCAGTTCTTC.

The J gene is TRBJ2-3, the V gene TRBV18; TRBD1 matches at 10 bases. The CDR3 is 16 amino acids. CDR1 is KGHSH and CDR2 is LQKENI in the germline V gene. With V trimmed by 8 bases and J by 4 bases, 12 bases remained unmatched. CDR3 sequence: CASRRGDRGLSDTQYF. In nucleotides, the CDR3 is TGTGCCAGCCGCCGGGGGGACAGGGGTCTTTCAGATACGCAGTATTTT.

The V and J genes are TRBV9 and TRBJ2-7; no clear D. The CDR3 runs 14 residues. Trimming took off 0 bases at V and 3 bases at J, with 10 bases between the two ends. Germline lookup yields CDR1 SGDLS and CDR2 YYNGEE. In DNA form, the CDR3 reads TGTGCCAGCAGCGTAGTTAGCACATGCTACGAGCAGTACTTC. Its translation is CASSVVSTCYEQYF.

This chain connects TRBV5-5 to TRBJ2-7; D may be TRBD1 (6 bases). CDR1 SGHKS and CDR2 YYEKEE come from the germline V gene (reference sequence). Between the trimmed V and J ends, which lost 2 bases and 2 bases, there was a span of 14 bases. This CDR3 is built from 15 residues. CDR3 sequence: CASSFRGRGTYEQYF. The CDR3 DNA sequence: TGTGCCAGCAGCTTCAGGGGCCGAGGCACCTACGAGCAGTACTTC.

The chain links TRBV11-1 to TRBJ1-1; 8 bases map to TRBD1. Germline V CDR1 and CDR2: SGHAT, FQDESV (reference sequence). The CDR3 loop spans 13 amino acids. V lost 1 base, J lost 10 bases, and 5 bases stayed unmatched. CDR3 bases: TGTGCCAGCAGCTTAGAAGGCAGGGGGCGAGCTTTCTTT. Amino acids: CASSLEGRGRAFF.

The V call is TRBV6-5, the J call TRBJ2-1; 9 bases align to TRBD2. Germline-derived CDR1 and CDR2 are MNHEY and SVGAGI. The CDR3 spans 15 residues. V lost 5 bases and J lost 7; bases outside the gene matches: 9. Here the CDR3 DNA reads TGTGCCAGCAGTACCGGACAGCGGGGGGTAAATGAGCAGTTCTTC. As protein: CASSTGQRGVNEQFF.

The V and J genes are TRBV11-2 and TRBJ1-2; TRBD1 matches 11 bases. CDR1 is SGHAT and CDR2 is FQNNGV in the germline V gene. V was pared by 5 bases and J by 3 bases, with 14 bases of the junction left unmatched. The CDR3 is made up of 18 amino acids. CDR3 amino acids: CASSQEAGQGVTDYGYTF. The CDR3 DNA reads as TGTGCCAGCAGCCAGGAGGCGGGACAGGGGGTAACGGACTATGGCTACACCTTC.

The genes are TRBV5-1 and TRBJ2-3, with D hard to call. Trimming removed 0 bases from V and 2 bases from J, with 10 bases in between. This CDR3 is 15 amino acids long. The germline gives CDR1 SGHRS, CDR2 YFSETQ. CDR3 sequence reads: CASSLVPQATDTQYF. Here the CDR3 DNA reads TGCGCCAGCAGCTTGGTCCCGCAAGCCACAGATACGCAGTATTTT.

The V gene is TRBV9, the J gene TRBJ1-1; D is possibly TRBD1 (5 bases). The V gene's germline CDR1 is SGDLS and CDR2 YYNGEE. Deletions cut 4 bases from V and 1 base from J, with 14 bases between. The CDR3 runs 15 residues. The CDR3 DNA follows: TGTGCCAGCAGCCCCGGGGGGGGGAGGAACACTGAAGCTTTCTTT. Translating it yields CASSPGGGRNTEAFF.

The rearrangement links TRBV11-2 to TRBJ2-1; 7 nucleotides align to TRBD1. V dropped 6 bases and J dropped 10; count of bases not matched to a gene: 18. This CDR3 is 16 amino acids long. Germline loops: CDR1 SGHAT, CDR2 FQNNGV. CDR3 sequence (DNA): TGTGCCAGCAGTCTTAGCCGGGACAGCACCTTTGTGGAGCAGTTCTTC. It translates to CASSLSRDSTFVEQFF. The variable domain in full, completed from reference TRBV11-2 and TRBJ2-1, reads EAGVAQSPRYKIIEKRQSVAFWCNPISGHATLYWYQQILGQGPKLLIQFQNNGVVDDSQLPKDRFSAERLKGVDSTLKIQPAKLEDSAVYLCASSLSRDSTFVEQFFGPGTRLTVL.